The sequence of this TCR beta chain was determined in a study of tumor-infiltrating lymphocytes in localized non-small cell lung cancer. Study in general: Each patient gave resected tumor and non-adjacent uninvolved lung tissue.

Study outcomes and limitations: Higher tumor T cell infiltration than in uninvolved lung was supported by TCRbeta sequencing. Recurrence-free survival showed no association with tumor T-cell fraction.

In the case of this clone: The antigen is unknown.

This CDR3 is 15 amino acids long. Trimming left V 0 bases short and J 9 bases short, with 15 bases between. Germline V gene lookup returns CDR1 SGHAT and CDR2 FQNNGV. Some clones are missing from TCRdb's copy, which holds only in-frame ones; the method was immunoSEQ multiplex PCR. The sample shows about 15,000 clones, 65% to 75% of them seen only once. Sequenced input: lung tumor tissue. The gene calls are TRBV11-2 and TRBJ2-1; D might be TRBD1 (6 bases). This TCR came from a human donor with non-small cell lung cancer. The CDR3 bases are TGTGCCAGCAGCTTAGAAGGACAGATTCGGGGTGAGCAGTTCTTC. This translates into CASSLEGQIRGEQFF. Together with reference TRBV11-2 and TRBJ2-1, the CDR3 gives the full variable domain: EAGVAQSPRYKIIEKRQSVAFWCNPISGHATLYWYQQILGQGPKLLIQFQNNGVVDDSQLPKDRFSAERLKGVDSTLKIQPAKLEDSAVYLCASSLEGQIRGEQFFGPGTRLTVL.